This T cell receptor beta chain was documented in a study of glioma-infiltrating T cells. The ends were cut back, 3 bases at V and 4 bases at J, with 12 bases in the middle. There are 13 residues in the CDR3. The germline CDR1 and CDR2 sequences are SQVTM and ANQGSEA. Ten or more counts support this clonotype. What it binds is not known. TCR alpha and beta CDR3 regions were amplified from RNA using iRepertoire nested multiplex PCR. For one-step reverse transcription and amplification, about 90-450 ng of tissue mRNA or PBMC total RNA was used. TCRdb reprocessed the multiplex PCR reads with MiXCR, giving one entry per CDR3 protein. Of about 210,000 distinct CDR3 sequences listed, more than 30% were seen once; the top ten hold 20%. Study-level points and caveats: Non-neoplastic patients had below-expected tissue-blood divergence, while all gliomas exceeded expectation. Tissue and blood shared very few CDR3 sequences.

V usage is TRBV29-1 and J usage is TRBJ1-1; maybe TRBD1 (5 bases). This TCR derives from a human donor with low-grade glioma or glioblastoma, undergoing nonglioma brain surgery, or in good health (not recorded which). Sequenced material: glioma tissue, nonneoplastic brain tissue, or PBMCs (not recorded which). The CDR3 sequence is CSVEAGPLTEAFF. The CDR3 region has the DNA TGCAGCGTTGAGGCAGGGCCCCTCACTGAAGCTTTCTTT.